The rows below give T cell receptor beta chains drawn from one sample of a study of blood T cells in healthy people across ages. TCRdb fed the 5' RACE reads into MiXCR, producing one record per CDR3 protein. The sample lists about 2 million distinct CDR3 sequences, about 50% occurring once. Input material: blood. These receptors all stem from a woman aged 40 to 50 in good health. The CDR3 runs from the conserved cysteine through the conserved F or W. D genes are given only for firm matches.

>TRBV20-1|TRBD1|TRBJ1-5
CSARGRSRGQGDQPQHF
>TRBV14|.|TRBJ2-3
CASSREGYTQYF
>TRBV5-1|TRBD2|TRBJ2-5
CASSSFAGGLEETQYF
>TRBV7-2|TRBD2|TRBJ2-1
CASSSRLAGGFEQFF
>TRBV27|.|TRBJ1-1
CASSLSPGGTEAFF
>TRBV12-3/TRBV12-4|TRBD1|TRBJ2-5
CASSQLQGQYQETQYF
>TRBV24-1|TRBD1|TRBJ2-5
CATSVGTGRQETQYF
>TRBV12-3/TRBV12-4|TRBD1|TRBJ1-2
CASSFLDRDYGYTF
>TRBV25-1|.|TRBJ2-4
CASSEEGAKNIQYF
>TRBV6-2/TRBV6-3|.|TRBJ2-7
CASSYRVSGDYEQYF
>TRBV6-6|.|TRBJ1-1
CASSYPRGRTNTEAFF
>TRBV28|.|TRBJ2-7
CASSSVVRVSYEQYF
>TRBV11-2|TRBD1|TRBJ2-1
CASSPVDRVHSNEQFF
>TRBV28|.|TRBJ1-5
CASIWVCQPQHF
>TRBV7-3|.|TRBJ2-1
CASSLLPDRGSHNEQFF
>TRBV29-1|TRBD1|TRBJ2-5
CSAGSRDRGQTQYF
>TRBV20-1|.|TRBJ2-2
CSASGGFSGELFF
>TRBV5-1|.|TRBJ2-5
CASSLSATRETQYF
>TRBV6-5|TRBD2|TRBJ2-5
CASSFYAPGLAGQYQETQYF
>TRBV5-1|.|TRBJ2-7
CASSLAEGILPRETQCF
>TRBV7-3|.|TRBJ2-3
CASRQGQGLTDTQYF
>TRBV9|TRBD1|TRBJ2-1
CASSARDRVDGEQFF
>TRBV28|TRBD2|TRBJ2-3
CASKLTAGTSTDTQYF
>TRBV20-1|.|TRBJ1-4
CSASRATNEKLFF
>TRBV4-3|.|TRBJ2-7
CASSPHQVGVLEQYF
>TRBV7-2|TRBD2|TRBJ2-1
CASSLVAGDRYNEQFF
>TRBV7-3|TRBD1|TRBJ1-2
CASSTTGGDGYTF
>TRBV20-1|TRBD1|TRBJ2-3
CSATSGTEPTDTQYF
>TRBV7-2|.|TRBJ2-3
CASSPDAGIDTQYF
>TRBV20-1|.|TRBJ1-2
CSADPRGKGNGYTF
>TRBV27|.|TRBJ1-2
CASSKARGDQGYTF
>TRBV27|TRBD2|TRBJ2-3
CASSPVAGASTDTQYF
>TRBV5-1|.|TRBJ2-3
CASSPGREGTQYF
>TRBV28|.|TRBJ2-5
CASSLRVIRETQYF
>TRBV6-2/TRBV6-3|.|TRBJ2-7
CASSTPRIMVHEQYF
>TRBV6-1|.|TRBJ2-7
CASRALSYEQYF
>TRBV11-2|TRBD2|TRBJ2-7
CASSLDSVLAGGPFQGAQYF
>TRBV29-1|TRBD2|TRBJ2-5
CSVMRGGYKTQYF
>TRBV2|.|TRBJ1-5
CASTRGDSSNQPQHF
>TRBV7-6|.|TRBJ1-4
CASSLSEVSRAGEKLFF
>TRBV20-1|TRBD1|TRBJ2-1
CSAEQGLANEQFF
>TRBV4-2|.|TRBJ1-2
CASSPGQRGYTF
>TRBV7-9|.|TRBJ2-7
CASSFNSALMLYEQYF
>TRBV4-1|.|TRBJ2-4
CASSHYGTPIPNENIQYF
>TRBV5-1|.|TRBJ1-1
CASSPRDLDTEAFF
>TRBV4-3|.|TRBJ2-6
CASSQRRGYSSGANVLTF
>TRBV20-1|.|TRBJ1-1
CSANRDTNTEAFF
>TRBV5-5|.|TRBJ2-1
CASREQPYNEQFF
>TRBV29-1|TRBD1|TRBJ2-6
CSVEVDREASGANVLTF
>TRBV6-2/TRBV6-3|.|TRBJ2-5
CASNSDPRGTQYF
>TRBV20-1|.|TRBJ2-7
CSPSSGTHPYEQYF
>TRBV28|.|TRBJ2-4
CASSFRGARGNIQYF